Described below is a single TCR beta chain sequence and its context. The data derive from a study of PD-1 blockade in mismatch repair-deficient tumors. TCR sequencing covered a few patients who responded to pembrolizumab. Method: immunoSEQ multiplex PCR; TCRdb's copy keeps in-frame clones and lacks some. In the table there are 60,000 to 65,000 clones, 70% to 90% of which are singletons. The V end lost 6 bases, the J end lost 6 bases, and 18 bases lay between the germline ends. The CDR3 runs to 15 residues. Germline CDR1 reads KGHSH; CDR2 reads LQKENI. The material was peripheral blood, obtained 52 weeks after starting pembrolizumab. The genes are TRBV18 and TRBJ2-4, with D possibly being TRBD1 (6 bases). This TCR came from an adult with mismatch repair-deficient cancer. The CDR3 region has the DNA TGTGCCAGCTCCCTGCCAGGGGTTCTCAGAAACATTCAGTACTTC. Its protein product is CASSLPGVLRNIQYF.